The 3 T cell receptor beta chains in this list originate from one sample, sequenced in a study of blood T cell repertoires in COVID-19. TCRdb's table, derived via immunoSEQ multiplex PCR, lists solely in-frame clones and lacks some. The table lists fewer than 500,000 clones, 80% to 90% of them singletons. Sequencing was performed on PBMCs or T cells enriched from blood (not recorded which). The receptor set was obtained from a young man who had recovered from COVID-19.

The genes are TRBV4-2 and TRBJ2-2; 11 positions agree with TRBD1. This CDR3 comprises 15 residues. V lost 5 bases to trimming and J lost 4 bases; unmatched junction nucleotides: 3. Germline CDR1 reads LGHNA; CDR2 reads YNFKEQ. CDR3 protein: CASSAGTGGTGELFF. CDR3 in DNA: TGTGCCAGCAGCGCCGGGACAGGGGGCACCGGGGAGCTGTTTTTT.

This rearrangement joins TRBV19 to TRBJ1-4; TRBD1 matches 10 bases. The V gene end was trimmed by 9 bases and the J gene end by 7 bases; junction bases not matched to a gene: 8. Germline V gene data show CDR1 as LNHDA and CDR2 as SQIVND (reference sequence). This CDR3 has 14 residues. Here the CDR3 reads CASREGQGFEKLFF. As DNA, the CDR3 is TGTGCCAGCCGAGAGGGACAGGGGTTTGAAAAACTGTTTTTT.

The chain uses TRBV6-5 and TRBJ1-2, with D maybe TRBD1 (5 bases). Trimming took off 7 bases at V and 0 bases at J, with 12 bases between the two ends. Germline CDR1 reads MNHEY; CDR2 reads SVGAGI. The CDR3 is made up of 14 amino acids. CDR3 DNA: TGTGCCAGCACCCCGACAGACTCTAACTATGGCTACACCTTC. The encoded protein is CASTPTDSNYGYTF.